The rows below give T cell receptor beta chains drawn from one sample of a study of cytomegalovirus exposure and HLA in healthy donors. The data were produced by immunoSEQ multiplex PCR, yet TCRdb's version contains in-frame clones alone and is incomplete. The data show 150,000 to 200,000 clones, over 75% seen once. Sequenced sample: PBMCs. The source is a boy aged 2 to 10 in good health and CMV-seronegative. The CDR3 runs from the conserved cysteine through the conserved F or W.

V: TRBV25-1; CDR3: CASNGPGVEGNQPQHF
V: TRBV7-2; CDR3: CASYRDRNTEAFF
V: TRBV27; CDR3: CASSPRGGEYGYTF
V: TRBV13; CDR3: CASSFWTSQNNEQFF
V: TRBV28; CDR3: CASSLDRDSEAFF
V: TRBV7-9; CDR3: CASSAPTESYEQYF
V: TRBV12-5; CDR3: CASGLVRGTGPTYHYGYTF
V: TRBV9; CDR3: CASSPGQSVYGYTF
V: TRBV6-5; CDR3: CASSYSSWGGGSTIYF
V: TRBV6-4; CDR3: CASSAETF
V: TRBV7-2; CDR3: CASSLRNGYEQYF
V: TRBV11-2; CDR3: CASSFRDSSGYTF
V: TRBV7-2; CDR3: CASSLGSGGAPDTQYF
V: TRBV18; CDR3: CASSGQGGLNTEAFF
V: TRBV7-9; CDR3: CASSSRDRAYEQYF
V: TRBV6-5; CDR3: CAGRRVDRFIEAFF
V: TRBV6-1; CDR3: CASSGRQGFHYEQYF
V: TRBV4-3; CDR3: CASSPYIYYGYTF
V: TRBV10-1; CDR3: CASSHGYLRVEAFF
V: TRBV18; CDR3: CASTAMDRYTEAFF
V: TRBV15; CDR3: CATSSPGTGVGETQYF
V: TRBV18; CDR3: CASSPQDRGYHEQYF
V: TRBV5-4; CDR3: CASSFQRGGIETQYF
V: TRBV10-2; CDR3: CASSVAGDYGYTF
V: TRBV7-9; CDR3: CASSLNRGGEKLFF
V: TRBV30; CDR3: CAWNRGQWSNQPQHF
V: TRBV10-3; CDR3: CATDSQGSYNEQFF
V: TRBV4-3; CDR3: CASSQETGGDLGAFF
V: TRBV27; CDR3: CASSITPSGGGTGELFF
V: TRBV6-5; CDR3: CASSYGGGTDTQYF
V: TRBV2; CDR3: CASTQVPGSYGYTF
V: TRBV19; CDR3: CASSIRNLGLQGSPGAFF
V: TRBV5-5; CDR3: CASSLAVISSTGELFF
V: TRBV2; CDR3: CASSEEGGTETQYF
V: TRBV27; CDR3: CASSLDGNSGNTIYF
V: TRBV5-6; CDR3: CASSLAQTAGANVLTF
V: TRBV7-8; CDR3: CASSNYRVSYNSPLHF
V: TRBV6-5; CDR3: CASSPGLAGAYEQYF
V: TRBV7-8; CDR3: CASSPHRLVSGDTQYF
V: TRBV18; CDR3: CASSPQTGREAFF
V: TRBV2; CDR3: CASSKDGTYEQYF
V: TRBV5-5; CDR3: CASSLVFLQGKAFF
V: TRBV7-9; CDR3: CASSTTGSAYNEQFF
V: TRBV4-3; CDR3: CASSQGTTDTQYF
V: TRBV7-2; CDR3: CASSLSRANTEAFF
V: TRBV5-1; CDR3: CASSLGGANTGELFF
V: TRBV5-4; CDR3: CASSLVGSGAGDYNEQFF
V: TRBV4-3; CDR3: CASSLLAVGVKTEAFF
V: TRBV7-9; CDR3: CASRGYGRGHYGYTF
V: TRBV9; CDR3: CASSSSTLATGELFF
V: TRBV5-4; CDR3: CASSPTADSYNEQFF